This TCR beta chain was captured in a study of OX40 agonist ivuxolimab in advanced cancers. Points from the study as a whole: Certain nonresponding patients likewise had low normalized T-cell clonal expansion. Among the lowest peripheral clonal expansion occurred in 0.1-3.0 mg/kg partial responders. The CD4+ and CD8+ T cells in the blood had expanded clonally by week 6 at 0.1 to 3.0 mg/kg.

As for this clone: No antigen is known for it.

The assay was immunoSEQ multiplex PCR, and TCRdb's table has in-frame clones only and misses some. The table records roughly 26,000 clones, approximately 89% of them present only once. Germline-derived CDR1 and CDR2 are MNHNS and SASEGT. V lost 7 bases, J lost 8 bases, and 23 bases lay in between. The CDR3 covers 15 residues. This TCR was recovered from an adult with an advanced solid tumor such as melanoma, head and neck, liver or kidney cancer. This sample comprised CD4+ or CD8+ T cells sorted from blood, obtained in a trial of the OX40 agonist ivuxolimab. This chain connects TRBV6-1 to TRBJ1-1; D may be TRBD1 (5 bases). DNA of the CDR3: TGTGCCAGCATGAGTTTCTCCGCGGGGACCGGGGAAGCTTTCTTT. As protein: CASMSFSAGTGEAFF.